This TCR beta chain was captured by sequencing in a study of T-cell reconstitution after alpha-beta-depleted transplantation in children. Study-wide points: Several hundred expanded graft clones reportedly supplied alpha-beta T cells about two months after transplant. The study traced high day-60 TCRbeta diversity in some patients to surviving recipient T cells and thymic progenitors. T-cell numbers and diversity, one year after transplant, stemmed largely from T cells that were newly produced.

The CDR3 consists of 14 residues. Germline-derived CDR1 and CDR2 are DFQATT and SNEGSKA (reference sequence). The V end was cut by 0 bases, the J end by 5 bases, with 13 bases between. This clonotype was seen repeatedly, ten times or more. Its antigen is undetermined. Preparation of the TCRbeta library involved a method that used unique molecular identifiers. Each CDR3 protein is one row after TCRdb ran MiXCR on the PCR reads. Of about 200,000 distinct CDR3 sequences listed, roughly 9.1% are singletons. This TCR derives from a male patient aged 2-15 years who had a stem cell transplant for acute myeloid leukemia, so the T cells may come from the graft donor. The V call is TRBV20-1, the J call TRBJ1-1; D possibly corresponds to TRBD1 (6 bases). Sample: PBMCs, mostly from graft donor cells, taken 360 days after TCRalphabeta/CD19-depleted stem cell transplant. The CDR3 here is CSAREATGRTEAFF. The CDR3 DNA follows: TGCAGTGCTAGAGAAGCTACAGGGCGAACTGAAGCTTTCTTT.